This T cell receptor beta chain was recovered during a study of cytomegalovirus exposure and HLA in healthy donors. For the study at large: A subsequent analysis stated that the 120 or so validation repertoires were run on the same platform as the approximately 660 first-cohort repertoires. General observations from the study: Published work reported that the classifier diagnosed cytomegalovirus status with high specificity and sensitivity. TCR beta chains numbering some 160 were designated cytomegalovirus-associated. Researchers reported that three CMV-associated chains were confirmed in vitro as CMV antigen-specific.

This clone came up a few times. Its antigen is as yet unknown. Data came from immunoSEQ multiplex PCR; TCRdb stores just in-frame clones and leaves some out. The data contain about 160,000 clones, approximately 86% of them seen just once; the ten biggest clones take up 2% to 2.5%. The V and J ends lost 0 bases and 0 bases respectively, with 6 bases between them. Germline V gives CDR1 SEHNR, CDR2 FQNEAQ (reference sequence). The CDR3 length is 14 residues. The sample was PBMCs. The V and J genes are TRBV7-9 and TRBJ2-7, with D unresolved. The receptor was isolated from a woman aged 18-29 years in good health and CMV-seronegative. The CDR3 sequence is CASSLAEYSYEQYF. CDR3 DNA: TGTGCCAGCAGCTTAGCCGAGTACTCCTACGAGCAGTACTTC.